The clone carrying this T cell receptor beta chain is a singleton in its sample. Germline V gene data show CDR1 as GTSNPN and CDR2 as SVGIG (reference sequence). The V gene end was trimmed by 2 bases and the J gene end by 0 bases; junction bases not matched to a gene: 7. The CDR3 totals 16 residues. In the study's own analysis: Amplified reference gene primers provided the basis for estimating nucleated cell counts. Measured with immunoSEQ multiplex PCR; TCRdb has only the in-frame clones, and not every one. V and J calls and clone size come straight from that table; D and trimming were deduced from the DNA. The sample contains 210,000 or so clones, around 83% of which appear only once. This sample was included in a study of blood T cell repertoires in COVID-19. Whole-study context: In each case, the material was cDNA or gDNA derived from T cells, B-cell-depleted T cells, or PBMCs.

Sequencing was performed on peripheral blood. The TCR comes from a man aged 45-65 years with active or convalescent COVID-19. The chain joins TRBV30 to TRBJ1-2; 9 nucleotides match TRBD1. CDR3 coding DNA: TGTGCCTGGAGTTTGACAGGGGGAGCCTCTAACTATGGCTACACCTTC. The encoded protein is CAWSLTGGASNYGYTF.